The 15 T cell receptor beta chains below come from one sample, sequenced in a study of cytomegalovirus exposure and HLA in healthy donors. Vbeta (60) and Jbeta (13) primers were used in the PCR. Using immunoSEQ multiplex PCR, the repertoire was profiled, and TCRdb retains in-frame clones only, with some absent. The table includes hundreds of thousands of clones, around nine tenths detected once. The sequencing input was PBMCs. The origin of the receptors is a woman in her late teens or twenties in good health and CMV-seronegative.

This chain connects TRBV25-1 to TRBJ2-5, with TRBD1 as a possible D gene (5 bases). In germline, CDR1 is MGHDK, CDR2 SYGVNS. Trimming cost V 3 bases and J 5 bases, with 13 bases left between them. This CDR3 is 14 amino acids long. DNA for the CDR3: TGTGCCAGCAGTGACCCCAGGGTCGGGGAGACCCAGTACTTC. It yields the protein CASSDPRVGETQYF.

The chain carries TRBV6-5 and TRBJ1-2; D possibly corresponds to TRBD1 (6 bases). Looked up from germline, CDR1 is MNHEY and CDR2 is SVGAGI. V was pared by 0 bases and J by 7 bases, with 15 bases between. This CDR3 comprises 15 residues. CDR3 coding DNA: TGTGCCAGCAGTTACTCGGGGGGGGCGTGGGGTGGCTACACCTTC. It translates to CASSYSGGAWGGYTF.

The chain combines TRBV7-6 with TRBJ2-3; 7 nucleotides align to TRBD2. The trim removed 2 bases at V and 2 bases at J, leaving 7 bases unmatched. Germline values: CDR1 SGHVS, CDR2 FNYEAQ. The CDR3 contains 16 residues. This CDR3 reads CASSLISGANTDTQYF. The CDR3 DNA reads TGTGCCAGCAGCTTAATCAGCGGGGCGAACACAGATACGCAGTATTTT.

V gene TRBV7-6 combines with J gene TRBJ2-7, with a tentative D call TRBD2 (5 bases). Germline V gene lookup returns CDR1 SGHVS and CDR2 FNYEAQ. V was shortened by 5 bases and J by 1 base, with 15 bases between the two germline ends. There are 15 residues in the CDR3. Written as DNA, the CDR3 is TGTGCCAGCAGCCCGAGGGCAGGTCAGTCCTACGAGCAGTACTTC. Amino acids: CASSPRAGQSYEQYF.

The chain employs TRBV29-1 and TRBJ1-3, with a weak D call TRBD1 (6 bases). Deletions cut 0 bases from V and 3 bases from J, with 15 bases between. The CDR3 extends over 16 amino acids. Germline CDR1 reads SQVTM; CDR2 reads ANQGSEA. CDR3 loop: CSVEDPGQGFGNTIYF. CDR3 nucleotide sequence: TGCAGCGTTGAAGATCCGGGTCAGGGGTTTGGAAACACCATATATTTT. The full variable domain, its missing parts supplied by reference TRBV29-1 and TRBJ1-3, is SAVISQKPSRDICQRGTSLTIQCQVDSQVTMMFWYRQQPGQSLTLIATANQGSEATYESGFVIDKFPISRPNLTFSTLTVSNMSPEDSSIYLCSVEDPGQGFGNTIYFGEGSWLTVV.

The chain links TRBV9 to TRBJ2-3; 12 positions agree with TRBD2. With V trimmed by 5 bases and J by 0 bases, 13 bases remained unmatched. Germline CDR1 SGDLS, CDR2 YYNGEE. The CDR3 runs to 19 residues. The CDR3 spells CASSHPLAGGPVSTDTQYF. For the CDR3, the DNA is TGTGCCAGCAGTCACCCTCTAGCGGGGGGGCCTGTGAGCACAGATACGCAGTATTTT.

The rearrangement links TRBV19 to TRBJ2-2, with D maybe TRBD1 (5 bases). The CDR3 loop spans 15 amino acids. V lost 6 bases and J 5 bases, leaving 16 bases between the germline ends. The germline V gene has CDR1 LNHDA and CDR2 SQIVND (reference sequence). The DNA of the CDR3 is TGTGCCAGTAGCACGACAGACCTACATACCGGGGAGCTGTTTTTT. It is translated as CASSTTDLHTGELFF.

The V call is TRBV5-6, the J call TRBJ1-5; TRBD1 matches 8 bases. The CDR3 is made up of 15 amino acids. Germline trimming cut 2 bases from V and 7 bases from J; bases unmatched to any gene: 8. The germline CDR1 and CDR2 sequences are SGHDT and YYEEEE. The CDR3 nucleotides are TGTGCCAGCAGCTTCGGATACAGGGGGTACCAGCCCCAGCATTTT. Amino acids: CASSFGYRGYQPQHF.

As concerns this clone: In the same sample, other DNA sequences code for this CDR3. The gene calls are TRBV14 and TRBJ1-3; the match to TRBD1 covers 9 bases. Germline values: CDR1 SGHDN, CDR2 FVKESK. Germline trimming cut 4 bases from V and 4 bases from J; bases unmatched to any gene: 5. This CDR3 region has 15 residues. CDR3 loop: CASSRPGQGGNTIYF. DNA of the CDR3: TGTGCCAGCAGCCGTCCGGGACAGGGCGGAAACACCATATATTTT. The variable domain in full, with the rest retrieved from reference TRBV14 and TRBJ1-3, is EAGVTQFPSHSVIEKGQTVTLRCDPISGHDNLYWYRRVMGKEIKFLLHFVKESKQDESGMPNNRFLAERTGGTYSTLKVQPAELEDSGVYFCASSRPGQGGNTIYFGEGSWLTVV.

The rearrangement links TRBV19 to TRBJ1-1; the D is unclear. V was clipped by 3 bases and J by 0 bases, with 8 bases between them. The CDR3 totals 14 residues. The germline V gene has CDR1 LNHDA and CDR2 SQIVND (reference sequence). CDR3 nucleotide sequence: TGTGCCAGTAGTATTAGAGTAGTGAACACTGAAGCTTTCTTT. Residues: CASSIRVVNTEAFF.

This chain connects TRBV19 to TRBJ1-1; TRBD1 is a possible D gene (5 bases). Germline assignment: CDR1 LNHDA and CDR2 SQIVND (reference sequence). Deletions cut 3 bases from V and 5 bases from J, with 16 bases between. The length of the CDR3 is 15 residues. The DNA of the CDR3 is TGTGCCAGTAGTATGTGGGGCAGCCTAGGAACTGAAGCTTTCTTT. This codes for CASSMWGSLGTEAFF.

CDR3 protein: CASSVTQANNEQFF. The CDR3 DNA sequence: TGTGCCAGCAGCGTAACCCAGGCTAACAATGAGCAGTTCTTC. This chain connects TRBV9 to TRBJ2-1; D not resolved. The CDR3 loop spans 14 amino acids. CDR1 is SGDLS and CDR2 is YYNGEE in the germline V gene. Between the trimmed V and J ends, which lost 1 base and 5 bases, there was a span of 10 bases.

This clone occurred a few times. The chain uses TRBV15 and TRBJ1-2; TRBD1 agrees at 7 bases. With V trimmed by 0 bases and J by 6 bases, 7 bases remained unmatched. The CDR3 has 15 amino acids. Germline V gene data show CDR1 as LNHNV and CDR2 as YYDKDF (reference sequence). CDR3 nucleotide sequence: TGTGCCACCAGCAGAGATCGGGGCAGGGGGGATGGCTACACCTTC. Translation: CATSRDRGRGDGYTF.

This clone was recorded only once. The chain joins TRBV19 to TRBJ1-5, with 7 bases fitting TRBD1. V lost 6 bases, J lost 0 bases, and 11 bases stayed unmatched. Germline V gene lookup returns CDR1 LNHDA and CDR2 SQIVND (reference sequence). The CDR3 consists of 17 residues. Here the CDR3 reads CASSNFNRGDSNQPQHF. CDR3 sequence (DNA): TGTGCCAGTAGCAATTTCAACAGGGGCGATAGCAATCAGCCCCAGCATTTT. Full variable domain (rest looked up from reference TRBV19 and TRBJ1-5): DGGITQSPKYLFRKEGQNVTLSCEQNLNHDAMYWYRQDPGQGLRLIYYSQIVNDFQKGDIAEGYSVSREKKESFPLTVTSAQKNPTAFYLCASSNFNRGDSNQPQHFGDGTRLSIL.

V is TRBV29-1 and J is TRBJ2-3, with D maybe TRBD2 (6 bases). Germline-derived CDR1 and CDR2 are SQVTM and ANQGSEA. This CDR3 spans 13 amino acids. The V end was cut by 4 bases, the J end by 4 bases, with 12 bases between. The CDR3 reads CSVVRRGADTQYF. DNA of the CDR3: TGCAGCGTTGTAAGGCGGGGCGCAGATACGCAGTATTTT.